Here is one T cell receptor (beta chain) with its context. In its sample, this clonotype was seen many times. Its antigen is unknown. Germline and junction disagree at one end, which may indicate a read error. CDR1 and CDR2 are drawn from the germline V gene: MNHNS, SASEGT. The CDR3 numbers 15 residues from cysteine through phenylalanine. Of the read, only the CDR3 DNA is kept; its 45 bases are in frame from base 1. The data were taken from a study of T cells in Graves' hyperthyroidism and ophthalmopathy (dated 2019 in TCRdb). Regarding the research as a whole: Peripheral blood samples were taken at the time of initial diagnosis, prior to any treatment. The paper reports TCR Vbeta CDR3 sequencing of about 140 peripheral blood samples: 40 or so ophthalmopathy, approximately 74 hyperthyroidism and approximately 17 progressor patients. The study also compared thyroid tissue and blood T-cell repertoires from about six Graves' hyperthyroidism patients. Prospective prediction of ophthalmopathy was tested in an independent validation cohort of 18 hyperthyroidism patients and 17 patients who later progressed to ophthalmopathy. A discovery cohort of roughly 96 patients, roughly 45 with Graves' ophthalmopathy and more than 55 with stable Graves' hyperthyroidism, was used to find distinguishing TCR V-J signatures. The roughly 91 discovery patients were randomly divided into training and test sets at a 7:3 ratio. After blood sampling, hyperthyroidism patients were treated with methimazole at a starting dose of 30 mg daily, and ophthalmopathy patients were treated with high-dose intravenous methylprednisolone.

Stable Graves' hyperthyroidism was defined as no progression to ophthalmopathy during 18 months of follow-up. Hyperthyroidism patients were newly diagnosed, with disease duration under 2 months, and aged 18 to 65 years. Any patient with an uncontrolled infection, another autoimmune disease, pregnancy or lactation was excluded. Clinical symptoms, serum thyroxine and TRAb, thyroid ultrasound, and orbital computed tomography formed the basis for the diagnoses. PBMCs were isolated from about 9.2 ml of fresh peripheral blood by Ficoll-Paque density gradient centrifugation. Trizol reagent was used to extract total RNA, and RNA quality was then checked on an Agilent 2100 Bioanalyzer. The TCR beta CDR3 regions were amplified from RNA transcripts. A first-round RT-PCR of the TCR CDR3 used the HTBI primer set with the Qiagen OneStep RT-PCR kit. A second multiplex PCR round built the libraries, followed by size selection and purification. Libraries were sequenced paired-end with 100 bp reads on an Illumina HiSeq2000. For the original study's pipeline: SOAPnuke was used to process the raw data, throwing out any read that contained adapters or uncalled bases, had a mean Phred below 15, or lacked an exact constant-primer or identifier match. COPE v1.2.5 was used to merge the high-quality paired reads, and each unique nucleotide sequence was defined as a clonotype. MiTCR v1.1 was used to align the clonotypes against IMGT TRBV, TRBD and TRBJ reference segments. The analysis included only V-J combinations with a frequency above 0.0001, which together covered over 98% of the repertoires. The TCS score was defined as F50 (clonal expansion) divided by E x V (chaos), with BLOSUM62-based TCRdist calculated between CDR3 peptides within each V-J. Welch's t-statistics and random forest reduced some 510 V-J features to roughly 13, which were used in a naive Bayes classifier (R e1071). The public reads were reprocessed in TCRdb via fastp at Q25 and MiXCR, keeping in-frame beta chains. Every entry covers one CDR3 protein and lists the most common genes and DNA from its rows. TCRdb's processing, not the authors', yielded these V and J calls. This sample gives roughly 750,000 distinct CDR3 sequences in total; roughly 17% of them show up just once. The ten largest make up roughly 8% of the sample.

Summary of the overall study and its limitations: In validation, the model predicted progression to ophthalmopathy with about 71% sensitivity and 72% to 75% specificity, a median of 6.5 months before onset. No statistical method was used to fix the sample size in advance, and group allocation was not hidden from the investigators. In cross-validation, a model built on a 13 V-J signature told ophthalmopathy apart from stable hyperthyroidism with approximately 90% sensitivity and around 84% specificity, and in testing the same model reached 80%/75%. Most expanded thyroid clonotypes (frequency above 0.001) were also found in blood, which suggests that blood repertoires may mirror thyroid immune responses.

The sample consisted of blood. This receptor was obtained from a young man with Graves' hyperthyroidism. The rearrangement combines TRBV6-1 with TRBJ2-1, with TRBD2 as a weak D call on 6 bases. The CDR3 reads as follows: CASSEAGSSYNEQFF. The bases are TGTGCCAGCAGCGAAGCGGGCTCCTCCTACAATGAGCAGTTCTTC.